The entry below gives a single T cell receptor beta chain sequence along with its context. Its antigen is unidentified. This specimen belongs to a study of Graves' ophthalmopathy and Graves' hyperthyroidism. General study findings and limits: Blood also held most thyroid clonotypes expanded above 0.001 frequency.

CDR3 size: 14 residues. In germline, CDR1 is SGHTA, CDR2 FQGTGA. The V gene end was trimmed by 3 bases and the J gene end by 2 bases; junction bases not matched to a gene: 4. Scientists amplified the TCR beta CDR3 regions from RNA transcripts. The workflow started with a first-round RT-PCR run with HTBI primers and then moved on to a second-round multiplex PCR. TCRdb re-analysed the multiplex PCR reads in MiXCR, keeping a single row per CDR3 protein. Of 300,000 to 400,000 distinct CDR3 sequences in the sample, about a sixth are singletons; the top ten hold 12%. This receptor was identified in an adult man with Graves' ophthalmopathy. Sequencing was carried out using peripheral blood. This chain connects TRBV7-3 to TRBJ2-7, with 7 bases identical to TRBD1. CDR3 in amino acids: CASSFSTGPYEQYF. In DNA, the CDR3 is TGTGCCAGCAGCTTCTCGACAGGGCCCTACGAGCAGTACTTC.